The subject of this entry is one T cell receptor (beta chain). Its antigen is not known. Germline V CDR1 and CDR2: SNHLY, FYNNEI. The CDR3 covers 15 residues. J lost 0 bases, V lost 4 bases, and 3 bases had no gene match. This record belongs to a study of beta chain features in type 1 diabetes. Findings and caveats of the study: Naive, central memory and regulatory TCRB repertoires appeared more similar among patients than healthy donors. Across all four CD4+ subsets, people with type 1 diabetes showed modestly shorter TCRB CDR3s.

All of the isolated RNA was reverse transcribed, so expressed TCRB transcripts were sequenced. Data came from immunoSEQ multiplex PCR; TCRdb stores just in-frame clones and leaves some out. The sample has about 340,000 clones, around 9.3% seen once. Sample: central memory CD4+ T cells from blood. The chain carries TRBV2 and TRBJ2-3; 8 bases are shared with TRBD2. The TCR comes from a man aged 25-40 years with type 1 diabetes. Here the CDR3 reads CASSGLAWSTDTQYF. DNA for the CDR3: TGTGCCAGCAGTGGACTAGCGTGGAGCACAGATACGCAGTATTTT. The full variable domain, with the rest looked up from reference TRBV2 and TRBJ2-3, is EPEVTQTPSHQVTQMGQEVILRCVPISNHLYFYWYRQILGQKVEFLVSFYNNEISEKSEIFDDQFSVERPDGSNFTLKIRSTKLEDSAMYFCASSGLAWSTDTQYFGPGTRLTVL.